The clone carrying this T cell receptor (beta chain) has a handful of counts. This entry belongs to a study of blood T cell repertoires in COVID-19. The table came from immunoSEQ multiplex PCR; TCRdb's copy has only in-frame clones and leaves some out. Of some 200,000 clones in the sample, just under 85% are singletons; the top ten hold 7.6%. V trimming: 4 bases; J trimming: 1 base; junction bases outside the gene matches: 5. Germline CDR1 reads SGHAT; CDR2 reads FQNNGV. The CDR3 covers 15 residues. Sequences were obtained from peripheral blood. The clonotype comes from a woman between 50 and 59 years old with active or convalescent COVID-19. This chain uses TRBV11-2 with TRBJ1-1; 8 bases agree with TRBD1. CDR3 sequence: CASSSWTGWNTEAFF. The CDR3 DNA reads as TGTGCCAGCAGCTCATGGACAGGGTGGAACACTGAAGCTTTCTTT.